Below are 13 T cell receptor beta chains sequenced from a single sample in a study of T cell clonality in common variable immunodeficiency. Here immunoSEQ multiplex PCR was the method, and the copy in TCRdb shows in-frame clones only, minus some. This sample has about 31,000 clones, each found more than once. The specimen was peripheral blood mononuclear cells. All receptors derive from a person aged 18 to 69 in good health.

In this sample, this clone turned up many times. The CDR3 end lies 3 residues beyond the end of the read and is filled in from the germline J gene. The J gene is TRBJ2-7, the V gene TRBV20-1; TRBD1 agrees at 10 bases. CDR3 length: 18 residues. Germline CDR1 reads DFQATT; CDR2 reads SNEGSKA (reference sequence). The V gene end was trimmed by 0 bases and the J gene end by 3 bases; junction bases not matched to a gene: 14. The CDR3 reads CSARDGGKADRGIYEQYF. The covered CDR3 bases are TGCAGTGCTAGAGATGGGGGAAAGGCGGACAGGGGGATCTACGAG.

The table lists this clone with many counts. The part of the CDR3 DNA that was read is TGTGCCAGTAGGCCCAGGTTTCAGGGGCGCGGTAGTCAGCCC. This gives the protein CASRPRFQGRGSQP. In full, the CDR3 is CASRPRFQGRGSQPQHF. V gene TRBV19 combines with J gene TRBJ1-5; D is perhaps TRBD1 (6 bases). Read sequence stops 3 residues before the CDR3 end, and the germline J gene provides the missing end. Trimming shortened V by 6 bases and J by 6 bases, and 24 bases separated the two germline ends. The CDR3 runs to 17 residues. The germline V gene encodes CDR1 LNHDA and CDR2 SQIVND (reference sequence).

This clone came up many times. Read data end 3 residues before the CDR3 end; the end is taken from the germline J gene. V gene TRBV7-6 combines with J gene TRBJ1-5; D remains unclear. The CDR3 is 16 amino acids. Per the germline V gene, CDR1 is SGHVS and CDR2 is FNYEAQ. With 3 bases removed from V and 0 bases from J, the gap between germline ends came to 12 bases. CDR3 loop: CASSFASRNSNQPQHF. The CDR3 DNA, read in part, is TGTGCCAGCAGCTTTGCAAGTAGAAATAGCAATCAGCCC.

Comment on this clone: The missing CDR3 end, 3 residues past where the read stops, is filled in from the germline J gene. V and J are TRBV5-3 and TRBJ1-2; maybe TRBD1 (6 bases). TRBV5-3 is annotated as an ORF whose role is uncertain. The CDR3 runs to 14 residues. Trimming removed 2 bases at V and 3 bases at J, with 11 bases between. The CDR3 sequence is CARSLQGFDYGYTF. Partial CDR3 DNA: TGTGCCAGAAGCTTACAGGGTTTTGACTATGGC.

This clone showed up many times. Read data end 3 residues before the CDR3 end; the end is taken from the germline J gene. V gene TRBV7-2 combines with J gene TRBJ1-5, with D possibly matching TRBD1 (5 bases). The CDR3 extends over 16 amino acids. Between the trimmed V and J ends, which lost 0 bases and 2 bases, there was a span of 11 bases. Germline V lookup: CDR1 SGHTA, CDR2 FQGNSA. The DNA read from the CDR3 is TGTGCCAGCAGCTTAGCACCGGGGGTTGGCAATCAGCCC. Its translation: CASSLAPGVGNQP. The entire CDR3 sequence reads CASSLAPGVGNQPQHF. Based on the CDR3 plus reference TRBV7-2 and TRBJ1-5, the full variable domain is GAGVSQSPSNKVTEKGKDVELRCDPISGHTALYWYRQSLGQGLEFLIYFQGNSAPDKSGLPSDRFSAERTGGSVSTLTIQRTQQEDSAVYLCASSLAPGVGNQPQHFGDGTRLSIL.

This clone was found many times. This CDR3 reads CSARAAGDLGGELFF. The part of the CDR3 DNA that was read is TGCAGTGCTAGAGCAGCGGGAGACCTGGGCGGGGAG. This chain joins TRBV20-1 and TRBJ2-2; TRBD2 matches at 8 bases. The CDR3 extends 3 residues past the end of the read, so its final part is completed from the germline J gene. This CDR3 comprises 15 residues. CDR1 and CDR2 (germline): DFQATT, SNEGSKA (reference sequence). V was pared by 1 base and J by 7 bases, with 8 bases of the junction left unmatched.

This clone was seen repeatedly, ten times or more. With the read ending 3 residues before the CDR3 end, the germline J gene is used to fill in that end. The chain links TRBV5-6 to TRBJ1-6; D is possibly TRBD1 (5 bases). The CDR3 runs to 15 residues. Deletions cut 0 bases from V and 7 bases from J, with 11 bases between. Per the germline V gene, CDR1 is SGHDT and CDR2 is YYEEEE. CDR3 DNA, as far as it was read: TGTGCCAGCAGCTTGGGGGCGCAGGGAAATTCACCC. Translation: CASSLGAQGNSP. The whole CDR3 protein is CASSLGAQGNSPLHF. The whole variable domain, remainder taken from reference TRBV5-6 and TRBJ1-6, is DAGVTQSPTHLIKTRGQQVTLRCSPKSGHDTVSWYQQALGQGPQFIFQYYEEEERQRGNFPDRFSGHQFPNYSSELNVNALLLGDSALYLCASSLGAQGNSPLHFGNGTRLTVT.

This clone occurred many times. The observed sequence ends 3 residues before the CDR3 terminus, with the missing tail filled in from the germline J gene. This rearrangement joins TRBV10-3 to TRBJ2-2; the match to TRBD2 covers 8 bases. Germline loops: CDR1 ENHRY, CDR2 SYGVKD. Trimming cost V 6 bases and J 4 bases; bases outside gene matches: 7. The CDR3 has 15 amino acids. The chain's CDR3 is CAISPGGARTGELFF. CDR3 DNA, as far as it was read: TGTGCCATCAGCCCCGGGGGGGCCCGCACCGGGGAG.

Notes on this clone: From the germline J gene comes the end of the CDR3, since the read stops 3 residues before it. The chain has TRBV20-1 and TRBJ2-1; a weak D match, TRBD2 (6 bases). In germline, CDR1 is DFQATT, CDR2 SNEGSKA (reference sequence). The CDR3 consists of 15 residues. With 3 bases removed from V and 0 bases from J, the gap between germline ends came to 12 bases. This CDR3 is CSARPSGLSYNEQFF. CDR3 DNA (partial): TGCAGTGCTAGGCCATCGGGACTCTCCTACAATGAG.

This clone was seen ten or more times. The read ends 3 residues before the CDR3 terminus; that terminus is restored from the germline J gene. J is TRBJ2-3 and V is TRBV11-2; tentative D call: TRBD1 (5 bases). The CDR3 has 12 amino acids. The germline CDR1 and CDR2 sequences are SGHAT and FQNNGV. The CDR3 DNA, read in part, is TGTGCCAGCAGCTTACAGGGCGGCACG. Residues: CASSLQGGT. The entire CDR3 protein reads CASSLQGGTQYF.

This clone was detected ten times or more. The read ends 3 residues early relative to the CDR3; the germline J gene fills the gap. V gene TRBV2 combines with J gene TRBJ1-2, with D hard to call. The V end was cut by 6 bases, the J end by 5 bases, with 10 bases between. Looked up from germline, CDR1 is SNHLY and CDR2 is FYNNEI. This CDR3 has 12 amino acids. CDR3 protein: CASSPERYGYTF. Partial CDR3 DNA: TGTGCCAGCAGCCCCGAGCGGTATGGC. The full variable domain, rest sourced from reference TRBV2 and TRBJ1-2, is EPEVTQTPSHQVTQMGQEVILRCVPISNHLYFYWYRQILGQKVEFLVSFYNNEISEKSEIFDDQFSVERPDGSNFTLKIRSTKLEDSAMYFCASSPERYGYTFGSGTRLTVV.

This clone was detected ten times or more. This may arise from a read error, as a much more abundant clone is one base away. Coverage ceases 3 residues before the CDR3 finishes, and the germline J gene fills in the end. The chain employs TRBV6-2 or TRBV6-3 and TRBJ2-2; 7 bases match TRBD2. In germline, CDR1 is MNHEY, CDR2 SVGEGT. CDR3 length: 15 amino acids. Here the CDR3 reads CASSWGGVGANVLFF. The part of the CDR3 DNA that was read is TGTGCCAGCAGTTGGGGAGGGGTAGGGGCCAACGTG.

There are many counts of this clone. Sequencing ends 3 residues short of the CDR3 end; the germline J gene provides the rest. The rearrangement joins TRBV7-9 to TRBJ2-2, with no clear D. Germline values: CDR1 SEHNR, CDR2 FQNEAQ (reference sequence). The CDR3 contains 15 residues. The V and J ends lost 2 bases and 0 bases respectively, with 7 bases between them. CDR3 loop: CASSLLAPNTGELFF. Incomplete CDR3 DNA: TGTGCCAGCAGCTTATTAGCACCGAACACCGGGGAG.